This TCR beta chain stems from a study of T cell responses to AZD1222 COVID-19 vaccine. Regarding the study as a whole: It was only after the peak T cell response that any repertoires were sampled. It was only a handful of AZD1222 recipients who were seropositive at baseline. Compared with day 0, the breadth and depth of the Spike-specific TCR repertoire rose significantly after two doses of AZD1222.

CDR3 size: 12 residues. The V and J ends lost 6 bases and 4 bases respectively, with 7 bases between them. Germline V lookup: CDR1 SNHLY, CDR2 FYNNEI. Sequenced by immunoSEQ multiplex PCR; TCRdb stores in-frame clones only, minus some. Here the sample spans approximately 120,000 clones, around 83% being singletons. The study pooled second doses at about 4 or about 12 weeks. Note on this clone: Its cognate antigen is unknown.

The source is an adult who received the AZD1222 COVID-19 vaccine. This sequence joins TRBV2 and TRBJ2-1; no clear D. The sample was peripheral blood, taken 28 days after the second AZD1222 dose. CDR3 coding DNA: TGTGCCAGCAGCCCAGCTTACAATGAGCAGTTCTTC. Its translation: CASSPAYNEQFF. Using reference TRBV2 and TRBJ2-1 for the parts outside the CDR3, the full variable domain is EPEVTQTPSHQVTQMGQEVILRCVPISNHLYFYWYRQILGQKVEFLVSFYNNEISEKSEIFDDQFSVERPDGSNFTLKIRSTKLEDSAMYFCASSPAYNEQFFGPGTRLTVL.